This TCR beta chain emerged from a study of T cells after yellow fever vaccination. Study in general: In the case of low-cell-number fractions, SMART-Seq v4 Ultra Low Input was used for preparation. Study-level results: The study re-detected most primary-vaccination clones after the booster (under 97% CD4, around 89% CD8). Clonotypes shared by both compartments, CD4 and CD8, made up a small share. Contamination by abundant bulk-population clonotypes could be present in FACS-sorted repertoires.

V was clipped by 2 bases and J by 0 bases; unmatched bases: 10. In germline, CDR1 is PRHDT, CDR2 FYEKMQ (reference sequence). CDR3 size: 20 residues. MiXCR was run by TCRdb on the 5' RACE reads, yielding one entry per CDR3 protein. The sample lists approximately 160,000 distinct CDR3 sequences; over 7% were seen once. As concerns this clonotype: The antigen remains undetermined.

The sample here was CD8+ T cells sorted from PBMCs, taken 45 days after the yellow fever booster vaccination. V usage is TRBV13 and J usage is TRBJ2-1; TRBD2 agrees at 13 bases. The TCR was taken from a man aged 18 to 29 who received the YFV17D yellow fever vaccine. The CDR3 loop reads CASSLRLAGGFVSSYNEQFF. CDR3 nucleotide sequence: TGTGCCAGCAGCTTACGACTAGCGGGGGGATTTGTGAGCTCCTACAATGAGCAGTTCTTC.